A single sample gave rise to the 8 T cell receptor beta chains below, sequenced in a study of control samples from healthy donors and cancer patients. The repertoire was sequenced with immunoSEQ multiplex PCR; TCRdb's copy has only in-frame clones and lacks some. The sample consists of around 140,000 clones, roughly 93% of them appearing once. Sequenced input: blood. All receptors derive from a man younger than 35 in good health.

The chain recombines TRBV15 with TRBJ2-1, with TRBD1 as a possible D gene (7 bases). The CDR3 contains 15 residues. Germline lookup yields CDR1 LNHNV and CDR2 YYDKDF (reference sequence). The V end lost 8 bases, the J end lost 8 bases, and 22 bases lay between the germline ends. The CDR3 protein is CATQDQGGPRDEQFF. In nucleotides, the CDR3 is TGTGCCACCCAGGATCAGGGGGGACCCCGGGATGAGCAGTTCTTC. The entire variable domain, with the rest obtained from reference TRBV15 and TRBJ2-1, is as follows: DAMVIQNPRYQVTQFGKPVTLSCSQTLNHNVMYWYQQKSSQAPKLLFHYYDKDFNNEADTPDNFQSRRPNTSFCFLDIRSPGLGDTAMYLCATQDQGGPRDEQFFGPGTRLTVL.

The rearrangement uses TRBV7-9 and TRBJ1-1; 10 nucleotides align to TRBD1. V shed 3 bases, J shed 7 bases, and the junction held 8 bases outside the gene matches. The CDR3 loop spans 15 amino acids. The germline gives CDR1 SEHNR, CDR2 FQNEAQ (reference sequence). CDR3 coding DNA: TGTGCCAGCAGCTTCCTCGGGACAGGGGAGGGTGAAGCTTTCTTT. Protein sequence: CASSFLGTGEGEAFF.

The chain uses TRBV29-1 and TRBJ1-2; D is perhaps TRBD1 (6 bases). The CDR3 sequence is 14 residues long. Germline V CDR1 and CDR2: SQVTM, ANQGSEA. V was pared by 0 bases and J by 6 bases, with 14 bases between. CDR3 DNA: TGCAGCGTTGAAGAGTATAGGACAGAGGATGGCTACACCTTC. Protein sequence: CSVEEYRTEDGYTF.

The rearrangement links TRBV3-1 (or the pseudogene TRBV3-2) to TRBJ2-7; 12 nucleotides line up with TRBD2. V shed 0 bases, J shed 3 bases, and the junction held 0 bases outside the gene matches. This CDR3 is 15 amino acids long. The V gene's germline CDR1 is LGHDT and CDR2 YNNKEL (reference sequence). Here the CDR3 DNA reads TGTGCCAGCAGCCAAGAGACTAGCGGGAGCTACGAGCAGTACTTC. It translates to CASSQETSGSYEQYF.

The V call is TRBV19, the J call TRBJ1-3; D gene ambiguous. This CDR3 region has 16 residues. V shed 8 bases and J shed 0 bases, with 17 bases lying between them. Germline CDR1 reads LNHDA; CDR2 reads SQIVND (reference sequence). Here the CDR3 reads CASRRLAVSSGNTIYF. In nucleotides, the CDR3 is TGTGCCAGTCGACGTCTTGCAGTAAGCTCTGGAAACACCATATATTTT.

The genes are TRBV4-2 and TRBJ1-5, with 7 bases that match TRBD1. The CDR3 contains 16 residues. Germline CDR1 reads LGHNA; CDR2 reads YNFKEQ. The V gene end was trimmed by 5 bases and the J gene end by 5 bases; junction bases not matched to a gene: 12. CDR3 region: CASSFRQGPVHQPQHF. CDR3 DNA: TGTGCCAGCAGCTTCCGACAGGGCCCGGTCCATCAGCCCCAGCATTTT.

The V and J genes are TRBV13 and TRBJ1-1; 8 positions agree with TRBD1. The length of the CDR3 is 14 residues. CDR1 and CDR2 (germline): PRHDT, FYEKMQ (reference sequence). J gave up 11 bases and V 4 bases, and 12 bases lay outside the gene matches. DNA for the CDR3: TGTGCCAGCAGCTCCCCCTCAGGGGGCCCGGCGGCTTTCTTT. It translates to CASSSPSGGPAAFF.

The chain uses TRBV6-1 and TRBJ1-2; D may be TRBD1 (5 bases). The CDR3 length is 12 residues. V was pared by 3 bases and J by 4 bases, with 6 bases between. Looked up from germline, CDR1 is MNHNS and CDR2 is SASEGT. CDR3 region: CASSDGGYGYTF. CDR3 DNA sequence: TGTGCCAGCAGTGACGGGGGCTATGGCTACACCTTC.